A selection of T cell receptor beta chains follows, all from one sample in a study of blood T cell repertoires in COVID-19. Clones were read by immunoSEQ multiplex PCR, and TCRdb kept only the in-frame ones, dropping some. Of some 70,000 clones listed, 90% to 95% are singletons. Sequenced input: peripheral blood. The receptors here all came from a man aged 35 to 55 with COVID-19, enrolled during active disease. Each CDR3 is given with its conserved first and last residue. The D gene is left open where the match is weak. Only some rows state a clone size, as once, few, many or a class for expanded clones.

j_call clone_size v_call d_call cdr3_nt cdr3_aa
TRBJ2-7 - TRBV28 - TGTGCCAGCAACACCGACAGTTACTCCTACGAGCAGTACTTC CASNTDSYSYEQYF
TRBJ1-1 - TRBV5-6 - TGTGCCAGCAGCCGACTCTATACAGGGATGAACACTGAAGCTTTCTTT CASSRLYTGMNTEAFF
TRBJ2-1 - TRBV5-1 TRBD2 TGCGCCAGCAGCTTTCTAGCGGGGGGGCCCCACAATGAGCAGTTCTTC CASSFLAGGPHNEQFF
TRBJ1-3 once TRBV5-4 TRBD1 TGTGCCAGCAGCCCGGGACAGGGGGCGTCTGGAAACACCATATATTTT CASSPGQGASGNTIYF
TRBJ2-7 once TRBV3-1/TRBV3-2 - TGTGCCAGCAGCCCTCGGGGTGGTAGTGACGAGCAGTACTTC CASSPRGGSDEQYF
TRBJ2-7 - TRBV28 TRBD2 TGTGCCAGCAGCTTACTAGCGGAGTCCTACGAGCAGTACTTC CASSLLAESYEQYF
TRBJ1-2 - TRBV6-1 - TGTGCCAGCAGTGAAGCGTCATCCGGCTACACCTTC CASSEASSGYTF
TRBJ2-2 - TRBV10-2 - TGCGCCAGCAGTGAGATCCGGGGATCTGGGTCCGGGGAGCTGTTTTTT CASSEIRGSGSGELFF
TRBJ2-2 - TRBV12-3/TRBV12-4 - TGTGCCAGCAGCCGCGGTGACACCGGGGAGCTGTTTTTT CASSRGDTGELFF
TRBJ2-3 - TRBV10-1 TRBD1 TGCGCCAGCAGTGCCTATACAGGGGGCGACACAGATACGCAGTATTTT CASSAYTGGDTDTQYF
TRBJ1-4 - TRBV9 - TGTGCCAGCAGCGTAGGGCCTTTAACTAATGAAAAACTGTTTTTT CASSVGPLTNEKLFF
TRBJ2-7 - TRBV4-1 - TGCGCCAGCAGCCAAGAAGAGGGGGCCTACGAGCAGTACTTC CASSQEEGAYEQYF
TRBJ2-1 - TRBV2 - TGTGCCAGCAGCCCCGGACTCATGAGCTCCTACAATGAGCAGTTCTTC CASSPGLMSSYNEQFF
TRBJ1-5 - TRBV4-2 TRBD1 TGTGCCAGCAGCCCCCACGGCGGAGGGGACAGTCAGCCCCAGCATTTT CASSPHGGGDSQPQHF
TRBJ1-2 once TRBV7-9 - TGTGCCAGCAGCCGACTCGACTATGGCTACACCTTC CASSRLDYGYTF
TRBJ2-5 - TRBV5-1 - TGCGCCAGCAGCCCCAGGTCCCAAGAGACCCAGTACTTC CASSPRSQETQYF
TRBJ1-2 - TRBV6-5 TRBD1 TGTGCCAGCAGTTCTCCCGGGGGGACAGGGGGTGGCTACACCTTC CASSSPGGTGGGYTF